The rows below give T cell receptor beta chains drawn from one sample of a study of shared clonotypes between healthy human individuals. Sequencing was performed with immunoSEQ multiplex PCR; in TCRdb, only in-frame clones are kept and a portion is missing. The table lists about 2 million clones, 95% of them singletons. Sequencing was done on a sample of naive CD4+ T cells sorted from blood. The receptors here all came from a man in his late teens or twenties in good health. CDR3s include the opening cysteine and the closing phenylalanine or tryptophan. Each record gives: J gene, D gene, CDR3 length, V gene, clone size, CDR3 DNA, CDR3 protein. D genes are given only for firm matches. Clone size, where shown, is once, few, many, or a class for clones that have expanded.

>TRBJ1-1|-|14|TRBV7-8|once
TGTGCCAGCAGCTTTTCAATGCTGAACACTGAAGCTTTCTTT
CASSFSMLNTEAFF
>TRBJ2-1|TRBD2|15|TRBV5-1|-
TGCGCCAGCAGCGGGACTAGCGGCTCCTACAATGAGCAGTTCTTC
CASSGTSGSYNEQFF
>TRBJ2-5|TRBD1|14|TRBV25-1|once
TGTGCCAGTTCACGACAGGGCCTGCATGAGACCCAGTACTTC
CASSRQGLHETQYF
>TRBJ1-2|-|14|TRBV7-2|-
TGTGCCAGCAGCTTAGCAGGGGCGCAGTATGGCTACACCTTC
CASSLAGAQYGYTF
>TRBJ2-5|-|11|TRBV20-1|-
TGCAGTGCTATTCGGATAGAGACCCAGTACTTC
CSAIRIETQYF
>TRBJ2-2|TRBD1|17|TRBV5-1|-
TGCGCCAGCAGCTTGGCCCGGGACAGCTTTAACACCGGGGAGCTGTTTTTT
CASSLARDSFNTGELFF
>TRBJ2-5|TRBD2|18|TRBV11-2|-
TGTGCCAGCAGCTCCCGAAAAACTAGCGGGACATCTCAAGAGACCCAGTACTTC
CASSSRKTSGTSQETQYF
>TRBJ2-1|TRBD1|19|TRBV7-9|-
TGTGCCAGCAGCTCCCAGGGTGGCAGGGGGAGAAACTCCTACAATGAGCAGTTCTTC
CASSSQGGRGRNSYNEQFF
>TRBJ2-7|TRBD1|16|TRBV7-9|-
TGTGCCAGCAGCCTCTATTCCGGGACAGTAGATTACGAGCAGTACTTC
CASSLYSGTVDYEQYF
>TRBJ1-1|TRBD1|13|TRBV28|many
TGTGCCAGCAGCTTAACAGGGGGGACTGAAGCTTTCTTT
CASSLTGGTEAFF
>TRBJ2-7|-|14|TRBV6-5|-
TGTGCCAGCAGTTTAGCGAGCAGCTCCTACGAGCAGTACTTC
CASSLASSSYEQYF
>TRBJ2-3|TRBD2|15|TRBV2|-
TGTGCCAGCAGGCCGGGACTAGCGGTTACAGATACGCAGTATTTT
CASRPGLAVTDTQYF
>TRBJ2-1|-|16|TRBV4-3|-
TGCGCCAGCAGCCAAGAATTAGCGAGTTCCTACAATGAGCAGTTCTTC
CASSQELASSYNEQFF
>TRBJ1-6|-|14|TRBV5-1|-
TGCGCCAGCAGCCTAGAGGGGTATAATTCACCCCTCCACTTT
CASSLEGYNSPLHF
>TRBJ1-5|-|15|TRBV6-1|once
TGTGCCAGCAGCCCCACGGGTATGGCCAATCAGCCCCAGCATTTT
CASSPTGMANQPQHF
>TRBJ1-1|TRBD1|16|TRBV5-1|-
TGCGCCAGCAGCCCCGGACAGGTTTACATGAACACTGAAGCTTTCTTT
CASSPGQVYMNTEAFF
>TRBJ2-3|TRBD2|15|TRBV5-1|-
TGCGCCAGCAGCTTTACTAGCGGGGCCCCAGATACGCAGTATTTT
CASSFTSGAPDTQYF
>TRBJ2-2|-|15|TRBV9|-
TGTGCCAGCAGCGTAGGACTAGATAACACCGGGGAGCTGTTTTTT
CASSVGLDNTGELFF
>TRBJ2-5|TRBD2|13|TRBV2|-
TGTGCCAGCGGTTCTAGCGGGGTCGCGGCCCAGTACTTC
CASGSSGVAAQYF
>TRBJ2-3|-|15|TRBV5-1|-
TGCGCCAGCAGCTTTTATTCAGGGAATTCAGATACGCAGTATTTT
CASSFYSGNSDTQYF
>TRBJ2-5|-|12|TRBV11-1|-
TGTGCCAGCAGCGCATCATCAGAGACCCAGTACTTC
CASSASSETQYF
>TRBJ1-6|-|17|TRBV28|-
TGTGCCAGCAGTTGGGGCCCTCTCGGACAGCGGAATTCACCCCTCCACTTT
CASSWGPLGQRNSPLHF
>TRBJ1-1|-|14|TRBV4-2|-
TGTGCCAGCAGCCCAGGACAAAGAGGCACTGAAGCTTTCTTT
CASSPGQRGTEAFF
>TRBJ2-2|-|15|TRBV4-3|-
TGCGCCTTTACGACTAGGCTCTCGAACACCGGGGAGCTGTTTTTT
CAFTTRLSNTGELFF
>TRBJ1-2|-|13|TRBV6-5|-
TGTGCCAGCACCAGGGACCGCAACTATGGCTACACCTTC
CASTRDRNYGYTF
>TRBJ1-1|-|14|TRBV29-1|-
TGCAGCGTTGCGATGGGACACCTGAACACTGAAGCTTTCTTT
CSVAMGHLNTEAFF
>TRBJ2-7|-|13|TRBV30|-
TGTGCCTGGAGTGAGGGGGTCGCCTACGAGCAGTACTTC
CAWSEGVAYEQYF
>TRBJ2-7|-|18|TRBV7-2|-
TGTGCCAGCAGCCGAACAGGACCAGTCTTACACTTAGGGTACGAGCAGTACTTC
CASSRTGPVLHLGYEQYF
>TRBJ2-7|-|15|TRBV6-5|-
TGTGCCAGCACTAGGGGACCGACTCCAATCAACGAGCAGTACTTC
CASTRGPTPINEQYF
>TRBJ1-1|-|12|TRBV29-1|-
TGCAGCGTTGAAACAGGGAACACTGAAGCTTTCTTT
CSVETGNTEAFF
>TRBJ1-1|-|11|TRBV28|-
TGTGCCAGCAGTTTACGGCCTGAAGCTTTCTTT
CASSLRPEAFF
>TRBJ1-6|TRBD1|15|TRBV5-4|-
TGTGCCAGCAGCTTGCTCGACAGGGACAGTTCACCCCTCCACTTT
CASSLLDRDSSPLHF
>TRBJ2-5|-|12|TRBV18|-
TGTGCCAGCTCACCGCAGAGGGAGACCCAGTACTTC
CASSPQRETQYF
>TRBJ2-1|TRBD2|16|TRBV28|-
TGTGCCAGCCCCCCGGCTAGCGGGTGGGGCTACAATGAGCAGTTCTTC
CASPPASGWGYNEQFF
>TRBJ2-1|-|14|TRBV9|-
TGTGCCAGCAGCGTAGATCAGAGTTGGAATGAGCAGTTCTTC
CASSVDQSWNEQFF
>TRBJ2-7|-|14|TRBV7-2|-
TGTGCCAGCAGCTCCCGGGACTGGAACTACGAGCAGTACTTC
CASSSRDWNYEQYF
>TRBJ1-5|-|12|TRBV29-1|once
TGCAGCGTTTCGGGGTCCAATCAGCCCCAGCATTTT
CSVSGSNQPQHF
>TRBJ1-1|TRBD1|14|TRBV7-9|-
TGTGCCAGCAGCTTAGGGGGACAGCAACCTGAAGCTTTCTTT
CASSLGGQQPEAFF
>TRBJ2-7|TRBD1|13|TRBV30|once
TGTGCCCAGAATTTACAGGGGAACAACGAGCAGTACTTC
CAQNLQGNNEQYF
>TRBJ2-7|TRBD2|16|TRBV4-1|-
TGCGCCAGCAGCCAACCTTTAGCGGGAGGAGCCTACGAGCAGTACTTC
CASSQPLAGGAYEQYF
>TRBJ2-2|-|11|TRBV6-5|-
TGTGCCAGCAGTTATGGCGGGGAGCTGTTTTTT
CASSYGGELFF
>TRBJ1-4|-|16|TRBV7-6|-
TGTGCCAGCAGCTTAGCGGTACATGCAACTAATGAAAAACTGTTTTTT
CASSLAVHATNEKLFF
>TRBJ2-1|-|13|TRBV10-3|-
TGTGCCACCCAAGATAGGAGACAGGATGAGCAGTTCTTC
CATQDRRQDEQFF
>TRBJ1-5|-|15|TRBV7-9|-
TGTGCCAGCAGCTTAAGAGGAGATAGCAATCAGCCCCAGCATTTT
CASSLRGDSNQPQHF
>TRBJ1-1|-|12|TRBV7-9|-
TGTGCCAGCAGCTTCATGGCAAAAGGCGAGGGCTTT
CASSFMAKGEGF
>TRBJ2-2|TRBD1|14|TRBV29-1|-
TGCAGCGTTGGAGGGACAGGGAAGGACGGGGAGCTGTTTTTT
CSVGGTGKDGELFF
>TRBJ1-1|TRBD1|17|TRBV5-1|-
TGCGCCAGCAGCTTGTATCTAGGGACAGGGTTGAACACTGAAGCTTTCTTT
CASSLYLGTGLNTEAFF
>TRBJ1-3|-|12|TRBV30|-
TGTGCCTGGGACATCTCTGGAAACACCATATATTTT
CAWDISGNTIYF
>TRBJ2-7|-|14|TRBV27|-
TGTGCCAGCAGTTTTAAGGGGGAAAGCTACGAGCAGTACTTC
CASSFKGESYEQYF
>TRBJ2-3|TRBD2|14|TRBV6-1|-
TGTGCCAGCGGACGGACTAGAAGTGGCGATACGCAGTATTTT
CASGRTRSGDTQYF
>TRBJ2-7|TRBD2|15|TRBV10-3|-
TGTGCCATCAGTTCCCTAGCGGGAAACTCCTACGAGCAGTACTTC
CAISSLAGNSYEQYF
>TRBJ2-5|TRBD2|14|TRBV11-3|-
TGTGCCAGCAGCGTCGGGGGGTCTCAAGAGACCCAGTACTTC
CASSVGGSQETQYF
>TRBJ2-2|TRBD1|17|TRBV27|-
TGTGCCAGCAGGTCAGACAGGGTGGGATTAAACACCGGGGAGCTGTTTTTT
CASRSDRVGLNTGELFF
>TRBJ2-1|-|14|TRBV29-1|-
TGCAGCGTTGATGGTGGGGAAACCTACAATGAGCAGTTCTTC
CSVDGGETYNEQFF
>TRBJ2-3|TRBD2|16|TRBV11-3|-
TGTGCCAGCAGCTTAGGTCTAGCGGTGAGCACAGATACGCAGTATTTT
CASSLGLAVSTDTQYF